The TCR beta chain described here comes from a study of T-cell reconstitution after alpha-beta-depleted transplantation in children (TCRdb year 2016). Some background on the complete study: The study quantitatively tracked T-cell immune reconstitution after TCRalphabeta/CD19-depleted allogeneic hematopoietic cell transplantation in children using TCR repertoire profiling.

Preparation of the library involved PCR. TCRdb records Illumina HiSeq 2500 as the sequencer. Molecular barcoding was employed in the preparation of TCR libraries, with unique molecular identifiers being used to normalize TCRbeta repertoire quantification. The public sequencing data were trimmed at Q25 with fastp and processed into clonotypes with MiXCR by TCRdb, which kept only in-frame beta chains. Rows are unified per CDR3 protein, each entry keeping the most common DNA and genes. A total of approximately 520,000 distinct CDR3 sequences appear in this sample, 10% to 12% of them only once. Less than 15% of the sample is held by the ten biggest clonotypes. Study-wide findings and limitations: Over the following months the frequencies of hyperexpanded clones went down, and after one year T-cell counts and TCRbeta diversity were mostly credited to newly produced T cells. About two months after transplant, the apparently early recovery of alphabetaT-cell counts reportedly depended on just several hundred clones that had expanded rapidly and came from non-depleted graft cells. In some patients, high TCRbeta diversity at day 60 was attributed to recipient T cells and intrathymic progenitors that had survived conditioning.

In the paper's terms, the treatment or condition label means: allogeneic hematopoietic cell transplantation with graft depleted of TCRalphabeta T cells and CD19 B cells. Transplant recipients were children who received TCRalphabeta/CD19-depleted allogeneic hematopoietic cell grafts. This clonotype was found a few times. There is no known antigen for this receptor. Per-base quality was not reported, and no clone a single base away is much larger than it. Taken from cysteine to phenylalanine, the CDR3 has 14 residues. This entry keeps only the CDR3 DNA: 42 bases, framed from base 1. V trim: 6 bases; J trim: 7 bases; unmatched bases: 6.

This specimen was PBMCs, mostly from graft donor cells, taken 180 days after TCRalphabeta/CD19-depleted stem cell transplant. The sequence was obtained from a female patient between 2 and 15 years old who had a stem cell transplant for aplastic anemia, so the T cells may come from the graft donor. The chain uses TRBV12-3 or TRBV12-4 and TRBJ2-1; 10 central nucleotides agree with TRBD1. The CDR3 protein: CASSCRDRGNEQFF. The bases are TGTGCCAGCAGCTGCCGGGACAGGGGTAATGAGCAGTTCTTC.